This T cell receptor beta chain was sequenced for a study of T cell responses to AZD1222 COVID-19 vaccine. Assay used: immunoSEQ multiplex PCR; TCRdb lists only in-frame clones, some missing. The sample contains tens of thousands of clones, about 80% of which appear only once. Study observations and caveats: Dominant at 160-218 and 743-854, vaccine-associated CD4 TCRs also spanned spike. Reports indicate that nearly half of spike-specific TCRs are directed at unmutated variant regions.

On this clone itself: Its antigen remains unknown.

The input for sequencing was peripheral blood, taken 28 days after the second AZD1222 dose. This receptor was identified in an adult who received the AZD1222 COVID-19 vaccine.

The CDR3 is CAWSVLGRWRAYMNTEAFF. In nucleotides, the CDR3 is TGTGCCTGGAGTGTACTGGGTAGGTGGAGGGCGTACATGAACACTGAAGCTTTCTTT. The chain is built from TRBV30 and TRBJ1-1; no firm D call. V was pared by 0 bases and J by 0 bases, with 23 bases between. The CDR3 consists of 19 residues. The germline gives CDR1 GTSNPN, CDR2 SVGIG (reference sequence).